The entry below gives a single TCR beta chain sequence along with its context. Antigen unknown. This sample was included in a study of cytomegalovirus exposure and HLA in healthy donors. V shed 7 bases and J shed 0 bases, with 8 bases lying between them. Looked up from germline, CDR1 is SNHLY and CDR2 is FYNNEI. This CDR3 spans 13 amino acids. Study-level findings and limits: Cytomegalovirus-associated status was assigned to about 170 TCR beta chains.

PCR was performed using 60 Vbeta and 13 Jbeta primers. Generated by immunoSEQ multiplex PCR, the TCRdb table keeps only in-frame clones and is missing some. Found here are about 180,000 clones, over 80% of them singletons; the top ten hold 1.5%. While unrecorded immune exposures were likely, the donors were nominally healthy when sampled. Sequencing was carried out using PBMCs. This receptor was taken from a man aged 35 to 55 in good health and CMV-seronegative. The chain joins TRBV2 to TRBJ2-3; D is ambiguous. CDR3 in amino acids: CASTEESTDTQYF. The CDR3 nucleotides read TGTGCCAGCACCGAAGAGAGCACAGATACGCAGTATTTT. The variable domain in full, completed from reference TRBV2 and TRBJ2-3, reads EPEVTQTPSHQVTQMGQEVILRCVPISNHLYFYWYRQILGQKVEFLVSFYNNEISEKSEIFDDQFSVERPDGSNFTLKIRSTKLEDSAMYFCASTEESTDTQYFGPGTRLTVL.